The TCR beta chain under discussion was sequenced for a study of blood T cell repertoires in COVID-19. The repertoire was sequenced with immunoSEQ multiplex PCR; TCRdb's copy has only in-frame clones and lacks some. The sample has about 130,000 clones; roughly four fifths are singletons. The ends lost 7 bases at V and 4 bases at J; junction bases unmatched: 4. The CDR3 length is 13 residues. Germline V gene lookup returns CDR1 SNHLY and CDR2 FYNNEI. Sequenced material: PBMCs or T cells enriched from blood (not recorded which). This sequence joins TRBV2 and TRBJ1-2, with TRBD1 matching 9 bases. This TCR was sampled from a man between 25 and 39 years old who had recovered from COVID-19. CDR3 bases: TGTGCCAGCACTCTACAGGGGGCCTATGGCTACACCTTC. It encodes CASTLQGAYGYTF.